The source of this TCR beta chain is a study of cytomegalovirus exposure and HLA in healthy donors. Across the whole study: In a later analysis, it was reported that the approximately 120 validation repertoires had been produced on the same platform as the roughly 700 repertoires belonging to the first cohort.

The data were produced by immunoSEQ multiplex PCR, yet TCRdb's version contains in-frame clones alone and is incomplete. The table records 250,000 or so clones, roughly 87% of them present only once. In the case of this clone: Its antigen is undetermined.

Study-wide points: There were 160 or so TCR beta chains listed as cytomegalovirus-associated. In vitro, three CMV-associated chains proved specific for CMV antigens.

There are 12 residues in the CDR3. Trimming took 1 base from V and 7 from J, leaving 10 bases between them. Germline CDR1 is GTSNPN and CDR2 is SVGIG (reference sequence). The source is a man younger than 35 in good health and CMV-seropositive. J is TRBJ2-5 and V is TRBV30; D is undetermined. The specimen was PBMCs. The CDR3 DNA follows: TGTGCCTGGAGTGCCCCATCTGGGACCCAGTACTTC. Its protein product is CAWSAPSGTQYF.